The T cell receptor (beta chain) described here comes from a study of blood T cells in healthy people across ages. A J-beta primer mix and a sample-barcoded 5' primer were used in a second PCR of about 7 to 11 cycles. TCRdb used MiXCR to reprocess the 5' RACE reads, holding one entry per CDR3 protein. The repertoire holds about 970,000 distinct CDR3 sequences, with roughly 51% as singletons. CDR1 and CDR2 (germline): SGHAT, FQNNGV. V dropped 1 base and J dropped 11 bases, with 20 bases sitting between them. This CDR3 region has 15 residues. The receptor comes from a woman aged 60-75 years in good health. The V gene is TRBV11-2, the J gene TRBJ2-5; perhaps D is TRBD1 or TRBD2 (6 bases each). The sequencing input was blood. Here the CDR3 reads CASSLVRGTSDEQYF. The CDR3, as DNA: TGTGCCAGCAGCTTAGTTAGGGGGACTTCTGATGAGCAGTACTTC. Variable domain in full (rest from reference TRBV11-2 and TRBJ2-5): EAGVAQSPRYKIIEKRQSVAFWCNPISGHATLYWYQQILGQGPKLLIQFQNNGVVDDSQLPKDRFSAERLKGVDSTLKIQPAKLEDSAVYLCASSLVRGTSDEQYFGPGTRLLVL.